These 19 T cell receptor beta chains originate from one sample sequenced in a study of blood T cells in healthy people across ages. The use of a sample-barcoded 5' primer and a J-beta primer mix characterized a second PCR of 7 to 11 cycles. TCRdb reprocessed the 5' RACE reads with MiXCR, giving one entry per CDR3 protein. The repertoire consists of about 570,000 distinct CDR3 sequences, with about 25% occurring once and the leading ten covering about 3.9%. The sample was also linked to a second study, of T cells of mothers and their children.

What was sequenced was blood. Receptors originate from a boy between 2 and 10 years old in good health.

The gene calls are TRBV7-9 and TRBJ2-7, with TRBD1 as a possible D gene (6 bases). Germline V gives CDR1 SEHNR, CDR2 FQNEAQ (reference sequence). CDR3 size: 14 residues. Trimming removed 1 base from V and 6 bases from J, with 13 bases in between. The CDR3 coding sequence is TGTGCCAGCAGCTTAGGAACAGGGCTGGGCGAGCAGTACTTC. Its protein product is CASSLGTGLGEQYF. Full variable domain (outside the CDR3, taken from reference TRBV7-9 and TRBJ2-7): DTGVSQNPRHKITKRGQNVTFRCDPISEHNRLYWYRQTLGQGPEFLTYFQNEAQLEKSRLLSDRFSAERPKGSFSTLEIQRTEQGDSAMYLCASSLGTGLGEQYFGPGTRLTVT.

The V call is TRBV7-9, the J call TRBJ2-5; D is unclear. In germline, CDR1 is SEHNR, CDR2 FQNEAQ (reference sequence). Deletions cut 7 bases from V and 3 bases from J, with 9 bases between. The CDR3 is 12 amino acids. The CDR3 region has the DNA TGTGCCAGCACGGACGCCAAAGAGACCCAGTACTTC. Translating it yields CASTDAKETQYF.

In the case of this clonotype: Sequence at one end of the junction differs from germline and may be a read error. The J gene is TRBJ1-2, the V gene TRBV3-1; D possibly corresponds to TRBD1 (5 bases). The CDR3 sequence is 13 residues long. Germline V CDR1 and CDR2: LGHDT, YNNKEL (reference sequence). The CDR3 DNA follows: TGTGCCAGCAGCTCCGGGGCTAAGTATGGCTACACCTTC. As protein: CASSSGAKYGYTF.

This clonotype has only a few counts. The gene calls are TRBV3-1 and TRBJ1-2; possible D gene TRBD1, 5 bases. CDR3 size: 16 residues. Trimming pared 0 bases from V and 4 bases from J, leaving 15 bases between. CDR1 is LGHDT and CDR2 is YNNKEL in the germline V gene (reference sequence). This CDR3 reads CASSQDPLQGPYGYTF. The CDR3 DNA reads TGTGCCAGCAGCCAAGATCCGTTGCAGGGTCCCTATGGCTACACCTTC. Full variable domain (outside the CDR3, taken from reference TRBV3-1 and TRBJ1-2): DTAVSQTPKYLVTQMGNDKSIKCEQNLGHDTMYWYKQDSKKFLKIMFSYNNKELIINETVPNRFSPKSPDKAHLNLHINSLELGDSAVYFCASSQDPLQGPYGYTFGSGTRLTVV.

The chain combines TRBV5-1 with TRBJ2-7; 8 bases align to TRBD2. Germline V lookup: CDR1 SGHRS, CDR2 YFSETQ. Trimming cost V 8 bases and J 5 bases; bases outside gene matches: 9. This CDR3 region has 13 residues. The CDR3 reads CAREERGGNEQYF. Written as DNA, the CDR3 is TGCGCCAGGGAGGAACGGGGGGGCAACGAGCAGTACTTC.

CDR3 in amino acids: CASSDWTSGATDTQYF. The CDR3 DNA follows: TGTGCCAGCAGCGACTGGACTAGCGGGGCGACAGATACGCAGTATTTT. The gene calls are TRBV9 and TRBJ2-3; 12 bases line up with TRBD2. The CDR3 loop spans 16 amino acids. The V gene end was trimmed by 3 bases and the J gene end by 3 bases; junction bases not matched to a gene: 5. The germline CDR1 and CDR2 sequences are SGDLS and YYNGEE.

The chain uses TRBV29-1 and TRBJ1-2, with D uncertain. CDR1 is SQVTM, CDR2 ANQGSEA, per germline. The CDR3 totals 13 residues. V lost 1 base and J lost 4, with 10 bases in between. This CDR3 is CSVEGGAFYGYTF. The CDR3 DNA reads TGCAGCGTTGAAGGAGGTGCATTCTATGGCTACACCTTC.

The CDR3 region is CASSPTSHPTDTQYF. The CDR3 coding sequence is TGTGCCAGCAGTCCCACCTCGCACCCCACAGATACGCAGTATTTT. The V gene is TRBV12-3 or TRBV12-4, the J gene TRBJ2-3; D not certain. The CDR3 consists of 15 residues. Trimming pared 5 bases from V and 2 bases from J, leaving 14 bases between.

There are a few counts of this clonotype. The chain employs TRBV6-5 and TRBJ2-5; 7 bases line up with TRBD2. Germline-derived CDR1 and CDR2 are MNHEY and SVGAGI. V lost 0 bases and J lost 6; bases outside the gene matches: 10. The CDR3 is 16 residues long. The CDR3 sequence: CASSYSSLAEAKTQYF. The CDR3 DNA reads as TGTGCCAGCAGTTACTCGTCGCTAGCGGAGGCCAAGACCCAGTACTTC.

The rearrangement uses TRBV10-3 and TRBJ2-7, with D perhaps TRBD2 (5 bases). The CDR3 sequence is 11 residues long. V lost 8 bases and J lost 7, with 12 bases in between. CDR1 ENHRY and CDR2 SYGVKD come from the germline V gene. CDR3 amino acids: CAIDRGGEQYF. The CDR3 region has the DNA TGTGCCATCGATCGAGGCGGGGAGCAGTACTTC.

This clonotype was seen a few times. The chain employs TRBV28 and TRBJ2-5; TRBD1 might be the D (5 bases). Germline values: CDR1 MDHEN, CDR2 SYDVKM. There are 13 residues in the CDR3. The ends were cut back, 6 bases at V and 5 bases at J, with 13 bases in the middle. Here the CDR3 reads CASRGQGRETQYF. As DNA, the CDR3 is TGTGCCAGCAGGGGCCAGGGCAGGGAGACCCAGTACTTC.

The CDR3 DNA follows: TGTGCCAGCAGTTATACGGGGATTTACGAGCAGTACTTC. Amino acids: CASSYTGIYEQYF. The chain joins TRBV6-6 to TRBJ2-7; TRBD2 is a possible D gene (5 bases). V lost 3 bases to trimming and J lost 4 bases, with 10 bases between them. The CDR3 is made up of 13 amino acids. In germline, CDR1 is MNHNY, CDR2 SVGAGI (reference sequence).

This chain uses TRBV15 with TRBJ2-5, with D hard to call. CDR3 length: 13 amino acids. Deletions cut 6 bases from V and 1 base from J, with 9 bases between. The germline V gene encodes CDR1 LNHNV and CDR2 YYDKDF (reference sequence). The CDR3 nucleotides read TGTGCCACCAGGATCCGGGCCCAAGAGACCCAGTACTTC. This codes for CATRIRAQETQYF.

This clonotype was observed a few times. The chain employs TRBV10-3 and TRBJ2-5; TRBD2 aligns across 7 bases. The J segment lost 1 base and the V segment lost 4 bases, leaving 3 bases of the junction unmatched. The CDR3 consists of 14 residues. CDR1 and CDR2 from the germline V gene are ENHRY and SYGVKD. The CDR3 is CAISGAGSQETQYF. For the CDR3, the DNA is TGTGCCATCAGTGGAGCGGGGAGCCAAGAGACCCAGTACTTC.

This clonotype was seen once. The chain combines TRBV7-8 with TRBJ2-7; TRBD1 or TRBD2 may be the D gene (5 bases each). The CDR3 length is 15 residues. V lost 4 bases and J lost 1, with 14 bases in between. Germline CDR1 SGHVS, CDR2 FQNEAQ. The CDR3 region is CASSSVLGTSYEQYF. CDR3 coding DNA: TGTGCCAGCAGCTCCGTTTTGGGGACGTCCTACGAGCAGTACTTC.

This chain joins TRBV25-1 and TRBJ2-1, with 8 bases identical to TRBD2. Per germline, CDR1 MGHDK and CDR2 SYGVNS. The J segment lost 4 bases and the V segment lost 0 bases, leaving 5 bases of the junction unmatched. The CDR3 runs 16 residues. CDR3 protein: CASSEYSGTRYNEQFF. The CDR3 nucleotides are TGTGCCAGCAGTGAATATAGTGGGACTAGGTACAATGAGCAGTTCTTC.

The CDR3 loop is CSARRGRDEQYF. CDR3 in DNA: TGCAGTGCCCGGCGGGGGCGGGACGAGCAGTACTTC. The chain employs TRBV20-1 and TRBJ2-7, with D tentatively TRBD2 (7 bases). The CDR3 is 12 residues long. V lost 6 bases and J 5 bases, leaving 14 bases between the germline ends. Germline CDR1 is DFQATT and CDR2 is SNEGSKA (reference sequence).

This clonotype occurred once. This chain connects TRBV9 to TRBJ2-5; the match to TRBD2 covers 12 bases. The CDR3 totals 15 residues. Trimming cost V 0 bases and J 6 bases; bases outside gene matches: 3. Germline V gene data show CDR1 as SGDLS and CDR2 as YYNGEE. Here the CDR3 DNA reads TGTGCCAGCAGCGTAGGTCTAGCGGGAGGGCAGACCCAGTACTTC. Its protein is CASSVGLAGGQTQYF. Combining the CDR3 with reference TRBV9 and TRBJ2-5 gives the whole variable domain DSGVTQTPKHLITATGQRVTLRCSPRSGDLSVYWYQQSLDQGLQFLIQYYNGEERAKGNILERFSAQQFPDLHSELNLSSLELGDSALYFCASSVGLAGGQTQYFGPGTRLLVL.

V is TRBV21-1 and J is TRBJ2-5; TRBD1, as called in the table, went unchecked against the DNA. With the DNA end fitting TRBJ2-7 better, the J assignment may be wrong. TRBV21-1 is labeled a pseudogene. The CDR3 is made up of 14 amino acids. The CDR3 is CASSKAGQIYEQYF. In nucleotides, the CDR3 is TGTGCCAGCAGCAAAGCAGGACAAATCTACGAGCAGTACTTC.